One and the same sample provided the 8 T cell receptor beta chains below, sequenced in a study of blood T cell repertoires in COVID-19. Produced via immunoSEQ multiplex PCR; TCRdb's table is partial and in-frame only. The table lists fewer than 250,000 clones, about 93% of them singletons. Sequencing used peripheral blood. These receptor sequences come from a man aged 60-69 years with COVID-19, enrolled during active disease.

The CDR3 nucleotides read TGTGCCAGCAGCCGTGGGCCCAGGCTGAATGAGCAGTTCTTC. Its protein product is CASSRGPRLNEQFF. The chain employs TRBV3-1 (or the pseudogene TRBV3-2) and TRBJ2-1; D remains unclear. With 4 bases removed from V and 7 bases from J, the gap between germline ends came to 14 bases. In germline, CDR1 is LGHDT, CDR2 YNNKEL (reference sequence). The CDR3 runs 14 residues.

The CDR3 protein is CASSPNGQGNYGYTF. Written as DNA, the CDR3 is TGTGCCAGCAGCCCTAACGGACAGGGTAACTATGGCTACACCTTC. V is TRBV5-4 and J is TRBJ1-2, with 8 bases aligning to TRBD1. Germline V lookup: CDR1 SGHNT, CDR2 YYREEE (reference sequence). The CDR3 is 15 amino acids. The V and J ends lost 4 bases and 1 base, in that order; junction bases with no gene match: 6. The full variable domain, in which reference TRBV5-4 and TRBJ1-2 provide the parts outside the CDR3, is ETGVTQSPTHLIKTRGQQVTLRCSSQSGHNTVSWYQQALGQGPQFIFQYYREEENGRGNFPPRFSGLQFPNYSSELNVNALELDDSALYLCASSPNGQGNYGYTFGSGTRLTVV.

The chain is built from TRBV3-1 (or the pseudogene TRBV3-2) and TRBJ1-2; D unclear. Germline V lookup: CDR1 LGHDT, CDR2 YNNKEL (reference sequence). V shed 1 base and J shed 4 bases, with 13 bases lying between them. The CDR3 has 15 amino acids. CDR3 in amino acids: CASSQGPQRAYGYTF. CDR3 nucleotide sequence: TGTGCCAGCAGCCAAGGGCCGCAGCGCGCCTATGGCTACACCTTC.

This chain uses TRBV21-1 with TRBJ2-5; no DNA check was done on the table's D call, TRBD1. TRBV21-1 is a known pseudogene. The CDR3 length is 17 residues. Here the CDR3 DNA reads TGTGCCAGCAGCCCGAAAGGGAACAGGTTACTACAAGAGACCCAGTACTTC. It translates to CASSPKGNRLLQETQYF.

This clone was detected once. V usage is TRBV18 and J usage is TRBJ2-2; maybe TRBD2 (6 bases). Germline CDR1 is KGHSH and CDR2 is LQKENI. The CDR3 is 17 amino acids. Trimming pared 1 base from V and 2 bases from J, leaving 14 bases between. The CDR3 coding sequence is TGTGCCAGCTCACCACAACAACCAGGGACTAACACCGGGGAGCTGTTTTTT. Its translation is CASSPQQPGTNTGELFF. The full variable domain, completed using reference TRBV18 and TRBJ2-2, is NAGVMQNPRHLVRRRGQEARLRCSPMKGHSHVYWYRQLPEEGLKFMVYLQKENIIDESGMPKERFSAEFPKEGPSILRIQQVVRGDSAAYFCASSPQQPGTNTGELFFGEGSRLTVL.

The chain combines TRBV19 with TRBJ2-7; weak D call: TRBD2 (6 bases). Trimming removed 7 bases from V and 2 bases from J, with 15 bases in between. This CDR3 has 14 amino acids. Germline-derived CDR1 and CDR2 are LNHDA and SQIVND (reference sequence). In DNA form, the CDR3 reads TGTGCCAGTAAGGAGGGACCGCCTCCCTACGAGCAGTACTTC. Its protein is CASKEGPPPYEQYF.

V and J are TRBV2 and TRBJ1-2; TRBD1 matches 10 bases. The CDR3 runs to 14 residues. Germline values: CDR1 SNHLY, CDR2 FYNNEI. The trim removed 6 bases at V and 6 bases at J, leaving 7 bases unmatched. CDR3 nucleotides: TGTGCCAGCAGAAACGACGGGACAGGGGATGGCTACACCTTC. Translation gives CASRNDGTGDGYTF.

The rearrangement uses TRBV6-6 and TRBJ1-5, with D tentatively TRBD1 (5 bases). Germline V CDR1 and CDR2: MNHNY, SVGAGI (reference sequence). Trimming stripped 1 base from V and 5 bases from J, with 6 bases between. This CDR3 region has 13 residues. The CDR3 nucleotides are TGTGCCAGCAGTTACTTAGGGGATCAGCCCCAGCATTTT. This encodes CASSYLGDQPQHF.